The T cell receptor beta chain under discussion was sequenced for a study of cytomegalovirus exposure and HLA in healthy donors. Study information: An analysis done earlier identified more than 90 million unique TCR beta sequences from approximately 200 million T cells. Membership in the Caucasian-associated ancestry cluster was found for 75% to 90% of around 380 genotyped donors.

The sample holds a few counts of this clone. Vbeta (60) and Jbeta (13) primers were used in the PCR. Using immunoSEQ multiplex PCR, the repertoire was profiled, and TCRdb retains in-frame clones only, with some absent. The data hold under 95,000 clones, with 6.5% to 8% observed a single time. Germline CDR1 is MNHEY and CDR2 is SMNVEV (reference sequence). This CDR3 is 15 amino acids long. The sequencing input was PBMCs. The receptor was isolated from a man aged 50-60 years in good health and CMV-seronegative. V gene TRBV27 combines with J gene TRBJ2-5, with TRBD2 identical over 10 bases. TRBJ2-7 matches the DNA end more closely, so the J call is doubtful. The CDR3: CASSRAGGSSYEQYF. The CDR3, as DNA: TGTGCCAGCAGTCGAGCGGGGGGGAGCTCCTACGAGCAGTACTTC.